This TCR beta chain was identified during a study of siplizumab effects on memory and regulatory T cells. Assay: immunoSEQ multiplex PCR; the TCRdb copy retains only in-frame clones and omits some. The table includes about 70,000 clones, 88% detected once. Study results and caveats: Alloreactive sequences traceable to unstimulated CD4+ memory cells were significantly reduced by siplizumab.

Only one count was recorded for this clone. Its antigen is as yet unknown. Germline loops: CDR1 SGHTA, CDR2 FQGTGA. The length of the CDR3 is 14 residues. V trimming: 3 bases; J trimming: 9 bases; junction bases outside the gene matches: 8. The genes are TRBV7-3 and TRBJ2-1, with TRBD2 matching over 7 bases. The sequenced sample consisted of Tregs sorted from blood. The TCR sequence derives from a human donor in good health. The CDR3 DNA reads as TGTGCCAGCAGCTTTTCCGGGAGGCGGGGTGAGCAGTTCTTC. It codes for CASSFSGRRGEQFF.